These T cell receptor beta chains were read from a single sample in a study of T cells in Graves' hyperthyroidism and ophthalmopathy. Using its own MiXCR run on the multiplex PCR reads, TCRdb lists one record per CDR3 protein. The data hold some 300,000 distinct CDR3 sequences, with approximately 19% observed a single time. The material sequenced was blood. All receptors come from a man aged 50-59 years with Graves' ophthalmopathy. CDR3s leave out the opening cysteine and the closing phenylalanine or tryptophan.

TRBJ1-1	TRBV9	ASSLSGTDEAF
TRBJ2-7	TRBV6-1	ASSGLYEQY
TRBJ2-1	TRBV7-9	ASSPVGAYNEQF
TRBJ2-3	TRBV5-1	ASSLMLRTSGKDTQY
TRBJ2-5	TRBV11-2	ASSFRGERVETQY
TRBJ2-3	TRBV28	ASNDPGQGLDTQY
TRBJ2-3	TRBV20-1	SADGREKDTQY
TRBJ1-5	TRBV6-1	AIKELTGSNQPQH
TRBJ2-1	TRBV28	ASSSISGSSYNEQF
TRBJ2-1	TRBV7-9	ASISRSSYNEQF
TRBJ1-5	TRBV3-1	ASSRAGGAQPQH
TRBJ1-5	TRBV3-1	ASSPSFGQAISNQPQH
TRBJ1-2	TRBV29-1	SVEDQGHYGYT
TRBJ1-1	TRBV2	ASSVVGRDTEAF
TRBJ2-2	TRBV11-3	ASSLGPVEELF
TRBJ1-2	TRBV20-1	SAWDRGIGGYT
TRBJ2-1	TRBV5-1	ASSLVAGSNEQF
TRBJ2-2	TRBV20-1	SAEEHKPNTGELF
TRBJ2-5	TRBV2	ASRAGTSGRGETQY
TRBJ2-3	TRBV20-1	SATPPVGRGTDTQY
TRBJ2-4	TRBV15	ATSTRTGPGNIQY
TRBJ2-1	TRBV28	ASSSPLRAEGSYNEQF
TRBJ2-5	TRBV12-3/TRBV12-4	ASSFGRGRQETQY
TRBJ1-6	TRBV25-1	ASSVGVGQRGSPLH
TRBJ1-1	TRBV2	ASGNSMNTEAF
TRBJ2-7	TRBV6-5	ASSSPRDRFTHEQY
TRBJ2-7	TRBV5-1	ASSSWTGAYEQY
TRBJ1-1	TRBV3-1	ASSRYRGRVTEAF
TRBJ2-1	TRBV27	ASSFIRLADYNEQF
TRBJ2-6	TRBV19	ASSIFLAGVSGANVLT
TRBJ2-2	TRBV12-3/TRBV12-4	ASITGTRGTGELF
TRBJ2-7	TRBV7-9	ASRSDTGYEQY
TRBJ2-5	TRBV20-1	SASSSGTQY
TRBJ2-1	TRBV6-1	ASSSQSGRAEGEQF
TRBJ2-7	TRBV9	ASSVEGLPYEQY
TRBJ2-7	TRBV11-2	ASSTTSGRAYEQY
TRBJ2-7	TRBV20-1	SAIDMSGRALGEQY
TRBJ1-5	TRBV12-3/TRBV12-4	ASSLKGGLDQPQH
TRBJ2-1	TRBV5-1	ASTTPGLAGGSSYNEQF
TRBJ1-1	TRBV9	ASSVGSGTEAF
TRBJ1-2	TRBV4-1	ASSQDGNGLYGYT
TRBJ2-2	TRBV6-2/TRBV6-3	ASSQGRNTGELF
TRBJ2-3	TRBV20-1	SAGTSGGNTDTQY